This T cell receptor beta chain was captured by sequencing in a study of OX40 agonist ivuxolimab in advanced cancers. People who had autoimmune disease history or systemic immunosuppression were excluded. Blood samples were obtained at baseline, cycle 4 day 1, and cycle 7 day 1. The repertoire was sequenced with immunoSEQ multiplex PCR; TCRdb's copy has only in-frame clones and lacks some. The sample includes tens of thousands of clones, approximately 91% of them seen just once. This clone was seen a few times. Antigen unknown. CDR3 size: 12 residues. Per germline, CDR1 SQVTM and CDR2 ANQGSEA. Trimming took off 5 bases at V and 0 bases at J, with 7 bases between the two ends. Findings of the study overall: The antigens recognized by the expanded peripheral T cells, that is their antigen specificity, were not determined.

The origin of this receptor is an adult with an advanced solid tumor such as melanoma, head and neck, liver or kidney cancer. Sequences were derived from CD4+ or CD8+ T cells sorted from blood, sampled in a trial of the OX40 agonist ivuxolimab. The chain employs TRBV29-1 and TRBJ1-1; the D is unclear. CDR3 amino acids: CSVLGMNTEAFF. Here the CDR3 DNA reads TGCAGCGTTCTCGGCATGAACACTGAAGCTTTCTTT.